This TCR beta chain is drawn from a study of OX40 agonist ivuxolimab in advanced cancers. Study information: A history of anti-PD-1, anti-PD-L1 or anti-CTLA-4 therapy was acceptable, and roughly 40% had some.

As for this clone: The antigen remains undetermined.

This CDR3 spans 15 amino acids. V was pared by 6 bases and J by 8 bases, with 22 bases between. Germline assignment: CDR1 MGHRA and CDR2 YSYEKL. Sequenced by immunoSEQ multiplex PCR; TCRdb stores in-frame clones only, minus some. The table records over 50,000 clones, around 89% of them present only once. Study results and caveats: More expanded clones were seen, on average, in CD8+ T cells than in CD4+.

The sequence came from an adult with an advanced solid tumor such as melanoma, head and neck, liver or kidney cancer. The chain has TRBV4-1 and TRBJ1-2, with D tentatively TRBD1 (5 bases). The sample consisted of CD4+ or CD8+ T cells sorted from blood, taken in a trial of the OX40 agonist ivuxolimab. The chain's CDR3 is CASSKEEGLMEGYTF. The CDR3 DNA reads TGCGCCAGCAGTAAAGAAGAGGGGTTAATGGAGGGCTACACCTTC.